Sequencing of this T cell receptor (beta chain) was carried out in a study of shared clonotypes between healthy human individuals. Study-wide background: Every donor yielded three CD4 naive, three CD4 memory, two CD8 naive and one CD8 memory plate. Study results and caveats: The sharing of about 5% of naive CD4 clonotypes was seen across several donors. The rarefaction results pointed to incomplete sorted-subset sequencing despite large depth.

Details on this clone: What it recognizes is unknown.

Clones were read by immunoSEQ multiplex PCR, and TCRdb kept only the in-frame ones, dropping some. The sample lists about 1.1 million clones; 60% to 80% were seen once. This CDR3 contains 11 residues. Trimming left V 9 bases short and J 6 bases short, with 9 bases between. Germline-derived CDR1 and CDR2 are MRHNA and SNTAGT. The TCR sequence derives from a man aged 18 to 29 in good health. Some clones in this sample may be carry-over from other donors' samples. The sample consisted of memory CD4+ T cells from PBMCs. Subset given: CD45RA-negative fraction. The gene calls are TRBV6-4 and TRBJ2-1; D unresolved. CDR3 loop: CASGLGNEQFF. As DNA, the CDR3 is TGTGCCAGTGGGTTAGGCAATGAGCAGTTCTTC.